The 23 T cell receptor beta chains listed next were all sequenced from one sample in a study of early T cells in non-severe SARS-CoV-2 infection. TCRdb analysed the 5' RACE reads with MiXCR anew, one entry per CDR3 protein. The table lists 32,000 or so distinct CDR3 sequences, about 5% of them singletons. The sequencing input was whole blood. The origin of the receptors is an adult who was a healthcare worker with PCR-confirmed SARS-CoV-2 infection or an uninfected control (not recorded which).

This clonotype came up a few times. The chain couples TRBV29-1 to TRBJ2-1; D not certain. V was trimmed by 5 bases and J by 7 bases, leaving 6 bases between them. Per germline, CDR1 SQVTM and CDR2 ANQGSEA. This CDR3 is built from 10 residues. CDR3 amino acids: CSVKQNEQFF. CDR3 coding DNA: TGCAGCGTTAAGCAGAATGAGCAGTTCTTC.

This clonotype was detected many times. V usage is TRBV5-6 and J usage is TRBJ2-3, with D possibly matching TRBD2 (6 bases). Germline V CDR1 and CDR2: SGHDT, YYEEEE. V was pared by 4 bases and J by 8 bases, with 20 bases between. This CDR3 spans 15 amino acids. CDR3 sequence: CASSPAILLGSTQYF. In nucleotides, the CDR3 is TGTGCCAGCAGCCCTGCTATTCTCCTCGGGAGTACGCAGTATTTT.

The chain employs TRBV29-1 and TRBJ1-2, with D possibly matching TRBD1 (5 bases). The ends were cut back, 2 bases at V and 0 bases at J, with 10 bases in the middle. Germline CDR1 reads SQVTM; CDR2 reads ANQGSEA. This CDR3 is 14 amino acids long. The CDR3 loop is CSVERDGANYGYTF. The DNA for the CDR3 is TGCAGCGTTGAAAGGGACGGTGCTAACTATGGCTACACCTTC.

At least ten counts were recorded for this clonotype. J is TRBJ1-1 and V is TRBV24-1, with D perhaps TRBD1 (6 bases). This CDR3 contains 15 residues. Trimming shortened V by 5 bases and J by 3 bases, and 15 bases separated the two germline ends. CDR1 is KGHDR, CDR2 SFDVKD, per germline. The CDR3 spells CATSASGQHHTEAFF. In nucleotides, the CDR3 is TGTGCCACCAGTGCCTCGGGACAACATCACACTGAAGCTTTCTTT.

This clonotype was counted at least ten times. In DNA form, the CDR3 reads TGTGCCAGCAGCGTAGATAGTAACACTGAAGCTTTCTTT. Amino acids: CASSVDSNTEAFF. J is TRBJ1-1 and V is TRBV9, with D uncertain. This CDR3 region has 13 residues. Germline assignment: CDR1 SGDLS and CDR2 YYNGEE. With 0 bases removed from V and 2 bases from J, the gap between germline ends came to 5 bases.

About this clonotype itself: A single base separates this from a much larger clone, so it may be a read error. The chain is built from TRBV5-1 and TRBJ1-1, with D unresolved. The CDR3 runs to 13 residues. Germline V gene data show CDR1 as SGHRS and CDR2 as YFSETQ. CDR3 protein: CASSSTVNIEAFF. CDR3 bases: TGCGCCAGCAGCTCCACGGTGAACATTGAAGCTTTCTTT.

This clonotype was seen ten or more times. This chain links TRBV19 with TRBJ2-5, with D perhaps TRBD1 (5 bases). The germline V gene has CDR1 LNHDA and CDR2 SQIVND (reference sequence). The germline V and J ends were trimmed by 1 base and 2 bases, with 11 bases remaining between them. The CDR3 covers 15 residues. The CDR3 protein is CASSIGVTVQETQYF. The CDR3 DNA is TGTGCCAGTAGTATAGGGGTGACAGTACAAGAGACCCAGTACTTC.

A few counts support this clonotype. The V call is TRBV12-5, the J call TRBJ1-2; D is unclear. V was shortened by 7 bases and J by 1 base, with 7 bases between the two germline ends. The CDR3 extends over 12 amino acids. Germline lookup yields CDR1 LGHNT and CDR2 FRNRAP. The CDR3 nucleotides are TGTGCTAGTGCGGCGGGTAACTATGGCTACACCTTC. This codes for CASAAGNYGYTF.

Note on this clonotype: Just one base apart from a much larger clone, this may be a read error. The chain combines TRBV5-1 with TRBJ2-7; TRBD2 matches 11 bases. The J call may be incorrect, as the DNA end agrees better with TRBJ2-1. Germline V CDR1 and CDR2: SGHRS, YFSETQ. The CDR3 extends over 16 amino acids. DNA of the CDR3: TGCGCCAGCAGCTCCTCTACTAGCGGGGGCCTCTACGAGCAGTTCTTC. Protein: CASSSSTSGGLYEQFF.

The sample holds many counts of this clonotype. This chain joins TRBV5-8 and TRBJ2-1, with D uncertain. Per germline, CDR1 SGHTS and CDR2 YDEGEE. V lost 4 bases, J lost 0 bases, and 14 bases lay in between. The CDR3 is made up of 16 amino acids. CDR3 region: CASSPAAHNSYNEQFF. CDR3 nucleotide sequence: TGTGCCAGCAGCCCAGCAGCTCATAACTCCTACAATGAGCAGTTCTTC.

This clonotype was observed at least ten times. This rearrangement joins TRBV27 to TRBJ2-1, with 11 bases identical to TRBD2. Germline CDR1 and CDR2: MNHEY and SMNVEV (reference sequence). The CDR3 length is 17 residues. V lost 2 bases, J lost 5 bases, and 8 bases stayed unmatched. The CDR3 region has the DNA TGTGCCAGCAGTTTACGCTCGGGACTAGCGGCCAACAATGAGCAGTTCTTC. Amino acids: CASSLRSGLAANNEQFF.

This clonotype was observed at least ten times. The gene calls are TRBV6-5 and TRBJ1-6; possibly TRBD1 for D (6 bases). Germline values: CDR1 MNHEY, CDR2 SVGAGI. V was cut by 6 bases and J by 8 bases, with 14 bases left in between. The CDR3 length is 14 residues. CDR3 DNA: TGTGCCAGCAGCAGAGGGGGGATTGATTCACCCCTCCACTTT. This codes for CASSRGGIDSPLHF.

This clonotype came up many times. The chain is built from TRBV29-1 and TRBJ1-2; D is unclear. Germline CDR1 and CDR2: SQVTM and ANQGSEA. Trimming took off 7 bases at V and 0 bases at J, with 15 bases between the two ends. CDR3 length: 14 residues. CDR3 amino acids: CSAGPRLANYGYTF. The CDR3 bases are TGCAGCGCTGGCCCCAGGTTAGCTAACTATGGCTACACCTTC.

The table lists this clonotype with many counts. V usage is TRBV18 and J usage is TRBJ1-1; D is unclear. Germline V gene lookup returns CDR1 KGHSH and CDR2 LQKENI. The V end was cut by 2 bases, the J end by 3 bases, with 16 bases between. CDR3 size: 16 residues. CDR3 in DNA: TGTGCCAGCTCACCAATTTCCCGGACGGCGCACACTGAAGCTTTCTTT. This gives the protein CASSPISRTAHTEAFF.

This clonotype was counted at least ten times. The junction shows a germline mismatch at one end, possibly a read error. The chain has TRBV18 and TRBJ2-1; perhaps TRBD2 as D (6 bases). The CDR3 has 13 amino acids. Germline lookup yields CDR1 KGHSH and CDR2 LQKENI. This chain's CDR3 is CASSSPGLNEQFF. Here the CDR3 DNA reads TGTGCCAGCTCATCACCGGGACTGAATGAGCAGTTCTTC.

This clonotype has at least ten counts. This CDR3 is CASSPDWRQETQYF. In DNA, the CDR3 is TGTGCCAGCAGCCCCGACTGGAGACAAGAGACCCAGTACTTC. The chain recombines TRBV6-5 with TRBJ2-5; D is unresolved. V was clipped by 6 bases and J by 2 bases, with 13 bases between them. CDR3 length equals 14 residues. The V gene's germline CDR1 is MNHEY and CDR2 SVGAGI.

This clonotype was seen repeatedly, ten times or more. This chain uses TRBV19 with TRBJ1-2, with D maybe TRBD1 (6 bases). In germline, CDR1 is LNHDA, CDR2 SQIVND (reference sequence). This CDR3 has 13 residues. Deletions cut 5 bases from V and 8 bases from J, with 15 bases between. CDR3 bases: TGTGCCAGTAGTGTCGACAGGACGGAAGGCTACACCTTC. It yields the protein CASSVDRTEGYTF.

The chain has TRBV12-5 and TRBJ1-3; D is unresolved. With 0 bases removed from V and 0 bases from J, the gap between germline ends came to 12 bases. The CDR3 is 17 residues long. Looked up from germline, CDR1 is LGHNT and CDR2 is FRNRAP. CDR3 in DNA: TGTGCTAGTGGTTTGGTAACCGGAGCAGGCTCTGGAAACACCATATATTTT. It encodes CASGLVTGAGSGNTIYF.

This clonotype showed up many times. This chain connects TRBV20-1 to TRBJ1-6; D is uncertain. The germline V gene has CDR1 DFQATT and CDR2 SNEGSKA (reference sequence). The length of the CDR3 is 12 residues. CDR3: CSESVADLALHF. CDR3 bases: TGCAGCGAGAGTGTGGCCGATTTGGCCCTCCACTTT.

This clonotype was seen repeatedly, ten times or more. The chain joins TRBV14 to TRBJ2-5; 7 nucleotides match TRBD2. This CDR3 comprises 15 residues. Germline V gene sequence: CDR1 SGHDN, CDR2 FVKESK. V was pared by 6 bases and J by 0 bases, with 7 bases of the junction left unmatched. This CDR3 reads CASSRSGPYQETQYF. The DNA of the CDR3 is TGTGCCAGCAGTCGTAGCGGGCCCTACCAAGAGACCCAGTACTTC.

This clonotype was picked up a small number of times. V and J are TRBV4-1 and TRBJ2-7; no definite D call. Trimming removed 0 bases from V and 4 bases from J, with 13 bases in between. Germline V gene data show CDR1 as MGHRA and CDR2 as YSYEKL. This CDR3 spans 15 amino acids. The chain's CDR3 is CASSQEGPGLYEQYF. The CDR3, as DNA: TGCGCCAGCAGCCAAGAGGGTCCGGGTCTTTACGAGCAGTACTTC.

The rearrangement joins TRBV15 to TRBJ2-4; 7 positions match TRBD1. The CDR3 has 15 residues. Germline V gene lookup returns CDR1 LNHNV and CDR2 YYDKDF (reference sequence). V trimming: 3 bases; J trimming: 6 bases; junction bases outside the gene matches: 8. Here the CDR3 DNA reads TGTGCCACCAGCAGCACCGGGACAGTCTCAAACATTCAGTACTTC. Translation gives CATSSTGTVSNIQYF.

The CDR3 spells CASRELQGSSPLHF. As DNA, the CDR3 is TGTGCCAGCAGGGAACTACAGGGCTCCTCACCCCTCCACTTT. V and J are TRBV2 and TRBJ1-6, with D tentatively TRBD1 (6 bases). Germline lookup yields CDR1 SNHLY and CDR2 FYNNEI. This CDR3 is 14 amino acids long. V was pared by 6 bases and J by 10 bases, with 16 bases between.